This T cell receptor (beta chain) was retrieved from a study of vaccination and CD4 T cells after COVID-19. Turning to the study itself: Comprising six males and four females, the convalescent participants counted two Hispanic individuals among them.

V was shortened by 8 bases and J by 8 bases, with 15 bases between the two germline ends. The CDR3 has 12 residues. Per germline, CDR1 DFQATT and CDR2 SNEGSKA (reference sequence). Regarding the study as a whole: Spike mono-reactivity applied to 304 of 307 vaccine-specific clones detected in convalescent patients.

The Oncomine TCR Beta short-read assay sequenced DNA from cultured CD4+ T cells. Genomic DNA was isolated from cultured CD4+ T cells. TCRdb fed the PCR reads into MiXCR, producing one record per CDR3 protein. The sample contains 6,500 to 8,500 distinct CDR3 sequences, around two fifths of which appear only once. Treatment denoted: approximately nine-day PBMC culture with coronavirus spike peptide pools or control peptides (ViraFEST assay). The unexposed donor provided CD4+ T cells, which were taken before the COVID-19 pandemic (2011-2018). From unexposed donors, CD4+ T cells were probed, cells permitting, with SARS-CoV-2 S/N and four cold-coronavirus spikes. The sample holds a few counts of this clonotype. What it recognizes is unknown.

This chain uses TRBV20-1 with TRBJ1-4, with D perhaps TRBD1 (6 bases). What was sequenced was CD4+ T cells from blood, cultured in vitro. This receptor was taken from a human donor in good health. CDR3: CSTGIVKEKLFF. In DNA form, the CDR3 reads TGCAGTACAGGGATAGTTAAGGAAAAACTGTTTTTT.